This entry lists 15 T cell receptor beta chains sequenced from one sample in a study of CD8 T cells in ankylosing spondylitis. General study points: There was a TCR beta motif, made of 7 or 8 highly homologous variants, that appeared characteristic of ankylosing spondylitis blood.

TCRdb redid the calling of the 5' RACE reads with MiXCR, one entry per CDR3 protein. The sample has roughly 490,000 distinct CDR3 sequences, roughly 5.2% seen once. Their cognate antigens are unknown. The sample was blood, either unsorted or a sorted T cell fraction (not recorded which). These receptors were obtained from a male donor with ankylosing spondylitis.

The gene calls are TRBV5-6 and TRBJ1-5, with 11 bases lining up with TRBD1. The CDR3 is 15 residues long. The germline V gene encodes CDR1 SGHDT and CDR2 YYEEEE. The V and J ends lost 4 bases and 6 bases, in that order; junction bases with no gene match: 6. The CDR3 region is CASSAGQGASQPQHF. The DNA of the CDR3 is TGTGCCAGCAGCGCAGGACAGGGGGCGAGTCAGCCCCAGCATTTT.

This clonotype was recorded at least ten times. For the CDR3, the DNA is TGTGCCAGCAGTTACTCGGGGCAGCGATCGGGCTACACCTTC. This sequence encodes CASSYSGQRSGYTF. This chain uses TRBV6-5 with TRBJ1-2; the D gene is possibly TRBD1 (5 bases). This CDR3 is 14 amino acids long. V was shortened by 0 bases and J by 8 bases, with 13 bases between the two germline ends. Germline V gives CDR1 MNHEY, CDR2 SVGAGI.

This clonotype was picked up a small number of times. The chain has TRBV20-1 and TRBJ2-3, with D maybe TRBD1 (6 bases). Trimming took 1 base from V and 2 from J, leaving 22 bases between them. Germline V gene sequence: CDR1 DFQATT, CDR2 SNEGSKA (reference sequence). The CDR3 has 18 amino acids. The chain's CDR3 is CSARVFVRGRGFTDTQYF. CDR3 in DNA: TGCAGTGCTAGAGTATTTGTTAGGGGCAGGGGATTCACAGATACGCAGTATTTT.

The chain employs TRBV3-1 and TRBJ2-1; TRBD2 matches at 8 bases. V shed 3 bases and J 8 bases; nucleotides not matched to a gene: 9. CDR3 length: 15 amino acids. Germline values: CDR1 LGHDT, CDR2 YNNKEL (reference sequence). The CDR3 DNA reads as TGTGCCAGCAGCCATTTCGCGGGGGGCCGATATGAGCAGTTCTTC. Translated: CASSHFAGGRYEQFF.

This clonotype was counted ten times or more. The chain carries TRBV7-2 and TRBJ2-1; 7 nucleotides line up with TRBD2. CDR3 length equals 16 residues. V lost 7 bases and J lost 3; bases outside the gene matches: 12. Germline loops: CDR1 SGHTA, CDR2 FQGNSA. CDR3 nucleotides: TGTGCCAGCAACACCCAACCCGGGACTAACTACAATGAGCAGTTCTTC. Translating gives CASNTQPGTNYNEQFF.

This clonotype has a count of ten or more. This chain uses TRBV7-2 with TRBJ1-4; D call uncertain. The germline V gene has CDR1 SGHTA and CDR2 FQGNSA. The CDR3 totals 15 residues. Trimming left V 1 base short and J 8 bases short, with 14 bases between. CDR3 coding DNA: TGTGCCAGCAGCTTAGGCCGCCATGCACAGGAAAAACTGTTTTTT. Its translation is CASSLGRHAQEKLFF.

This clonotype was counted ten times or more. This chain connects TRBV12-3 or TRBV12-4 to TRBJ1-5; D is uncertain. CDR3 length equals 14 residues. Trimming took off 1 base at V and 3 bases at J, with 7 bases between the two ends. The CDR3 region has the DNA TGTGCCAGCAGTTTAGGGCCAGCCAATCAGCCCCAGCATTTT. Its translation: CASSLGPANQPQHF.

In its sample, this clonotype was seen a few times. The gene calls are TRBV7-2 and TRBJ2-7, with a tentative D call TRBD2 (5 bases). The V end lost 1 base, the J end lost 7 bases, and 14 bases lay between the germline ends. Germline CDR1 is SGHTA and CDR2 is FQGNSA. This CDR3 contains 14 residues. The CDR3, as DNA: TGTGCCAGCAGCTTAGATGGAGCGACGGGGGAGCAGTACTTC. Protein product: CASSLDGATGEQYF.

Many counts were recorded for this clonotype. The genes are TRBV12-3 or TRBV12-4 and TRBJ2-5; 7 nucleotides agree with TRBD1. Trimming removed 5 bases from V and 4 bases from J; junction bases left unmatched: 7. The CDR3 is made up of 14 amino acids. The CDR3: CASSLQTGIETQYF. The DNA for the CDR3 is TGTGCCAGCAGTCTGCAGACAGGGATAGAGACCCAGTACTTC.

This clonotype was counted ten times or more. The rearrangement uses TRBV5-1 and TRBJ2-7; 7 positions agree with TRBD2. Germline V gene data show CDR1 as SGHRS and CDR2 as YFSETQ. V gave up 1 base and J gave up 0 bases; unmatched junction bases: 4. The length of the CDR3 is 15 residues. The CDR3: CASSLSGTTSYEQYF. CDR3 nucleotide sequence: TGCGCCAGCAGCTTGTCGGGGACTACCTCCTACGAGCAGTACTTC.

In this sample, this clonotype turned up once. With a much larger clone just one base away, this may be a read error. Here the CDR3 DNA reads TGTGCCACCAGCTTAACGACAGCAACTAATGAAAAACTGTTTTTT. Amino acids: CATSLTTATNEKLFF. The chain recombines TRBV7-2 with TRBJ1-4; perhaps TRBD1 as D (5 bases). This CDR3 is built from 15 residues. Germline CDR1 reads SGHTA; CDR2 reads FQGNSA. The variable domain in full, completed from reference TRBV7-2 and TRBJ1-4, reads GAGVSQSPSNKVTEKGKDVELRCDPISGHTALYWYRQSLGQGLEFLIYFQGNSAPDKSGLPSDRFSAERTGGSVSTLTIQRTQQEDSAVYLCATSLTTATNEKLFFGSGTQLSVL.

This clonotype was observed many times. This chain joins TRBV2 and TRBJ1-4; TRBD1 is a possible D gene (6 bases). Germline CDR1 and CDR2: SNHLY and FYNNEI. The length of the CDR3 is 15 residues. The V end lost 7 bases, the J end lost 7 bases, and 19 bases lay between the germline ends. CDR3 nucleotides: TGTGCCAGCAACGGACCGACAGGCCGTTCTGAAAAACTGTTTTTT. Amino acids: CASNGPTGRSEKLFF.

There are many counts of this clonotype. V and J are TRBV4-3 and TRBJ2-5; 9 bases fit TRBD2. V shed 0 bases and J 2 bases; nucleotides not matched to a gene: 7. The CDR3 is made up of 17 amino acids. CDR1 and CDR2 from the germline V gene are LGHNA and YSLEER. DNA for the CDR3: TGCGCCAGCAGCCAAGATTTCGCGGGAGGGGGTCAAGAGACCCAGTACTTC. Protein: CASSQDFAGGGQETQYF.

This clonotype was seen at least ten times. This chain connects TRBV4-3 to TRBJ2-1; possibly TRBD2 for D (5 bases). This CDR3 is built from 16 residues. V was shortened by 4 bases and J by 7 bases, with 20 bases between the two germline ends. Germline V gives CDR1 LGHNA, CDR2 YSLEER. The DNA for the CDR3 is TGCGCCAGCAGCCCCCAAGCGGCTAGCATTAAGAATGAGCAGTTCTTC. It translates to CASSPQAASIKNEQFF.

This clonotype has a count of ten or more. This rearrangement joins TRBV27 to TRBJ1-6, with TRBD1 matching 7 bases. The length of the CDR3 is 16 residues. CDR1 is MNHEY, CDR2 SMNVEV, per germline (reference sequence). The junction had 9 bases not matched to a gene; V was cut back by 5 bases and J by 5 bases. The CDR3 is CASSLFSGGNNSPLHF. For the CDR3, the DNA is TGTGCCAGCAGTCTATTCTCAGGGGGTAATAATTCACCCCTCCACTTT.